One and the same sample provided the 30 T cell receptor beta chains below, sequenced in a study of blood T cells in healthy people across ages. A J-beta primer mix and a sample-barcoded 5' primer were used in a second PCR of roughly 7 to 12 cycles. TCRdb independently ran MiXCR on the 5' RACE reads; one entry per CDR3 protein. The repertoire consists of some 1.5 million distinct CDR3 sequences, with approximately 28% occurring once and the leading ten covering approximately 7.7%. Sample: blood. Source of these receptors: a woman under 40 in good health.

DNA of the CDR3: TGTGCCACACGGACAGGGTTAACGTCACCCCTCCACTTT. Protein sequence: CATRTGLTSPLHF. V usage is TRBV28 and J usage is TRBJ1-6, with 8 positions matching TRBD1. The CDR3 runs to 13 residues. The germline CDR1 and CDR2 sequences are MDHEN and SYDVKM. J was trimmed by 10 bases and V by 10 bases; bases with no gene match: 9.

This sequence joins TRBV28 and TRBJ1-2; D not certain. V was pared by 11 bases and J by 5 bases, with 15 bases between. Per germline, CDR1 MDHEN and CDR2 SYDVKM. The CDR3 is made up of 12 amino acids. The CDR3 DNA follows: TGTGCCTCGAGCGAATGGGAGTATGGCTACACCTTC. The encoded protein is CASSEWEYGYTF.

This chain joins TRBV5-1 and TRBJ2-5, with 7 bases that match TRBD2. Trimming cost V 2 bases and J 1 base; bases outside gene matches: 8. The CDR3 length is 16 residues. Germline V lookup: CDR1 SGHRS, CDR2 YFSETQ. The DNA of the CDR3 is TGCGCCAGCAGCTTCGGGGGGATGGGGTCCCAAGAGACCCAGTACTTC. Translated, it gives CASSFGGMGSQETQYF. The full variable domain, rest sourced from reference TRBV5-1 and TRBJ2-5, is KAGVTQTPRYLIKTRGQQVTLSCSPISGHRSVSWYQQTPGQGLQFLFEYFSETQRNKGNFPGRFSGRQFSNSRSEMNVSTLELGDSALYLCASSFGGMGSQETQYFGPGTRLLVL.

V gene TRBV2 combines with J gene TRBJ2-3; 9 bases agree with TRBD1. CDR1 is SNHLY and CDR2 is FYNNEI in the germline V gene. The CDR3 has 15 amino acids. V was clipped by 4 bases and J by 3 bases; unmatched bases: 5. The CDR3 sequence is CASSAVDRGTDTQYF. The CDR3 region has the DNA TGTGCCAGCAGTGCAGTAGACAGGGGGACAGATACGCAGTATTTT.

This clonotype was observed a few times. The chain combines TRBV3-1 with TRBJ2-1, with TRBD2 identical over 14 bases. The germline V gene encodes CDR1 LGHDT and CDR2 YNNKEL (reference sequence). This CDR3 contains 16 residues. V trimming: 5 bases; J trimming: 9 bases; junction bases outside the gene matches: 9. CDR3: CASSSRTSGRISEQFF. DNA for the CDR3: TGTGCCAGCAGCTCCCGGACTAGCGGGAGGATTAGTGAGCAGTTCTTC.

This sequence joins TRBV28 and TRBJ1-2, with D possibly TRBD1 on 5 matching bases. Per the germline V gene, CDR1 is MDHEN and CDR2 is SYDVKM. The CDR3 has 14 amino acids. The V end was cut by 10 bases, the J end by 7 bases, with 22 bases between. CDR3 sequence reads: CATGTGTENGGYTF. Here the CDR3 DNA reads TGTGCCACGGGGACCGGGACGGAGAACGGTGGCTACACCTTC.

Many counts were recorded for this clonotype. The CDR3 region has the DNA TGTGCCAGCAGGGCAGGGAAGGGACATAACCAAGAGACCCAGTACTTC. Residues: CASRAGKGHNQETQYF. The rearrangement joins TRBV6-6 to TRBJ2-5; possible D gene TRBD1, 6 bases. The germline V gene has CDR1 MNHNY and CDR2 SVGAGI (reference sequence). The CDR3 totals 16 residues. The germline V and J ends were trimmed by 6 bases and 0 bases, with 17 bases remaining between them.

This clonotype came up many times. The chain links TRBV7-2 to TRBJ2-1; no reliable D call. V gave up 5 bases and J gave up 12 bases, with 8 bases separating them. Germline V gene data show CDR1 as SGHTA and CDR2 as FQGNSA. The CDR3 runs to 10 residues. The chain's CDR3 is CASSAHAQFF. The CDR3 coding sequence is TGTGCCAGCAGCGCCCACGCGCAGTTCTTC.

This clonotype was seen at least ten times. This chain links TRBV4-2 with TRBJ2-1; TRBD2 matches 8 bases. V lost 1 base, J lost 8 bases, and 10 bases stayed unmatched. Germline V gene data show CDR1 as LGHNA and CDR2 as YNFKEQ. The CDR3 totals 16 residues. CDR3 loop: CASSQVLAGLGDEQFF. The CDR3 DNA reads as TGTGCCAGCAGCCAAGTTCTAGCGGGCCTGGGTGATGAGCAGTTCTTC.

This clonotype was counted only a few times. This rearrangement joins TRBV5-1 to TRBJ2-3; the D is unclear. The CDR3 is 13 amino acids. V dropped 3 bases and J dropped 4 bases, with 9 bases sitting between them. Germline V gene data show CDR1 as SGHRS and CDR2 as YFSETQ. The CDR3 sequence is CASSSEIADTQYF. CDR3 in DNA: TGCGCCAGCAGCTCCGAAATAGCAGATACGCAGTATTTT.

This clonotype was observed a handful of times. V is TRBV24-1 and J is TRBJ2-5; weak D call: TRBD2 (6 bases). The germline V gene encodes CDR1 KGHDR and CDR2 SFDVKD. Trimming removed 5 bases at V and 3 bases at J, with 18 bases between. This CDR3 has 16 residues. The CDR3 here is CATSGGTGAQEETQYF. The CDR3 DNA is TGTGCCACCAGTGGGGGCACGGGAGCCCAGGAAGAGACCCAGTACTTC.

This chain joins TRBV7-2 and TRBJ1-5; D unresolved. This CDR3 is built from 12 residues. Germline V gene sequence: CDR1 SGHTA, CDR2 FQGNSA. V lost 5 bases and J 7 bases, leaving 9 bases between the germline ends. For the CDR3, the DNA is TGTGCCAGCAGCCGAGCGGGGCAGCCCCAGCATTTT. This sequence encodes CASSRAGQPQHF.

The J gene is TRBJ2-3, the V gene TRBV9, with D possibly being TRBD2 (6 bases). Germline CDR1 reads SGDLS; CDR2 reads YYNGEE. The CDR3 has 19 amino acids. V was cut by 0 bases and J by 0 bases, with 20 bases left in between. The CDR3 loop is CASSVGSSGGTASTDTQYF. The CDR3 DNA sequence: TGTGCCAGCAGCGTAGGGAGTAGCGGAGGAACCGCTAGCACAGATACGCAGTATTTT.

The CDR3 nucleotides read TGTGCCAGCAGTTACACAGGACCAGGGAACTATGGCTACACCTTC. This gives the protein CASSYTGPGNYGYTF. The chain is built from TRBV2 and TRBJ1-2, with D possibly TRBD1 on 5 matching bases. This CDR3 region has 15 residues. V shed 5 bases and J shed 2 bases, with 15 bases lying between them. Germline lookup yields CDR1 SNHLY and CDR2 FYNNEI.

This clonotype was counted between two and nine times. This CDR3 reads CASSSSGGVDEQFF. DNA for the CDR3: TGCGCCAGCAGCTCTAGCGGGGGGGTCGATGAGCAGTTCTTC. The gene calls are TRBV5-1 and TRBJ2-1; 12 bases are shared with TRBD2. V was pared by 3 bases and J by 8 bases, with 3 bases of the junction left unmatched. Germline CDR1 SGHRS, CDR2 YFSETQ. This CDR3 region has 14 residues.

This CDR3 is CASSLGTGPLGNQPQHF. The CDR3 region has the DNA TGTGCCAGCAGCTTGGGGACAGGCCCTTTAGGCAATCAGCCCCAGCATTTT. The chain recombines TRBV5-6 with TRBJ1-5, with TRBD1 matching 7 bases. With 0 bases clipped from V and 2 bases from J, the junction kept 8 bases outside the gene matches. This CDR3 comprises 17 residues. Germline values: CDR1 SGHDT, CDR2 YYEEEE. The full variable domain, its missing parts supplied by reference TRBV5-6 and TRBJ1-5, is DAGVTQSPTHLIKTRGQQVTLRCSPKSGHDTVSWYQQALGQGPQFIFQYYEEEERQRGNFPDRFSGHQFPNYSSELNVNALLLGDSALYLCASSLGTGPLGNQPQHFGDGTRLSIL.

This chain connects TRBV25-1 to TRBJ1-4; possibly TRBD1 for D (5 bases). The V gene lost 6 bases and the J gene lost 4 bases, with 12 bases spanning the gap. The CDR3 contains 14 residues. Germline values: CDR1 MGHDK, CDR2 SYGVNS. This CDR3 reads CASSRQYNNEKLFF. The DNA of the CDR3 is TGTGCCAGCAGCCGACAGTATAATAATGAAAAACTGTTTTTT.

In DNA, the CDR3 is TGTGCCAGCTCACCACGGCAGGGAGACGACACTGAAGCTTTCTTT. It specifies CASSPRQGDDTEAFF. The chain joins TRBV18 to TRBJ1-1, with a tentative D call TRBD1 (5 bases). CDR3 length: 15 residues. The V gene's germline CDR1 is KGHSH and CDR2 LQKENI. V lost 1 base and J 3 bases, leaving 12 bases between the germline ends.

J is TRBJ2-3 and V is TRBV7-2, with a tentative D call TRBD1 (5 bases). The CDR3 spans 13 residues. Germline CDR1 reads SGHTA; CDR2 reads FQGNSA. Deletions cut 6 bases from V and 12 bases from J, with 19 bases between. CDR3 protein: CASRQDPRPHQYF. Written as DNA, the CDR3 is TGTGCCAGCAGACAGGACCCGCGGCCACATCAGTATTTT.

V is TRBV7-2 and J is TRBJ2-5; 8 bases align to TRBD1. The CDR3 is 14 amino acids. V gave up 2 bases and J gave up 5 bases; unmatched junction bases: 4. Germline V gene data show CDR1 as SGHTA and CDR2 as FQGNSA. The CDR3 DNA is TGTGCCAGCAGCTTACAGGGACAGGCGGAGACCCAGTACTTC. Amino acid sequence: CASSLQGQAETQYF.

The genes are TRBV6-5 and TRBJ2-3, with D possibly matching TRBD2 (5 bases). This CDR3 has 15 residues. Looked up from germline, CDR1 is MNHEY and CDR2 is SVGAGI. Between the trimmed V and J ends, which lost 6 bases and 1 base, there was a span of 14 bases. The CDR3 nucleotides are TGTGCCAGCAGCCCTATGGACGGGGGCACAGATACGCAGTATTTT. It is translated as CASSPMDGGTDTQYF.

In this sample, this clonotype turned up a few times. V and J are TRBV4-1 and TRBJ1-1; 7 bases are a match to TRBD1. The trim removed 5 bases at V and 5 bases at J, leaving 11 bases unmatched. The V gene's germline CDR1 is MGHRA and CDR2 YSYEKL. The length of the CDR3 is 15 residues. CDR3 in amino acids: CASSYAYRGGTEAFF. The CDR3 DNA reads TGCGCCAGCAGCTATGCCTACAGGGGAGGAACTGAAGCTTTCTTT.

This sequence joins TRBV4-2 and TRBJ2-1; TRBD1 matches at 8 bases. The trim removed 4 bases at V and 7 bases at J, leaving 9 bases unmatched. This CDR3 region has 15 residues. Germline V gene lookup returns CDR1 LGHNA and CDR2 YNFKEQ. The CDR3 is CASSRNSDRGNEQFF. CDR3 DNA: TGTGCCAGCAGCCGAAATAGTGACAGGGGAAATGAGCAGTTCTTC.

In nucleotides, the CDR3 is TGTGCCAGCGCGTCCTGGCCTAATGAAAAACTGTTTTTT. Protein: CASASWPNEKLFF. The chain is built from TRBV7-9 and TRBJ1-4, with D uncertain. Germline assignment: CDR1 SEHNR and CDR2 FQNEAQ (reference sequence). The V end was cut by 8 bases, the J end by 3 bases, with 10 bases between. The length of the CDR3 is 13 residues.

This clonotype appeared a few times. The J gene is TRBJ2-5, the V gene TRBV7-2; 9 bases fit TRBD2. Trimming removed 3 bases from V and 5 bases from J; junction bases left unmatched: 10. CDR3 length equals 16 residues. Per germline, CDR1 SGHTA and CDR2 FQGNSA. The CDR3 DNA follows: TGTGCCAGCAGCTTCGCAACCGGGGCGGGAGGGGAGACCCAGTACTTC. It is translated as CASSFATGAGGETQYF.

This clonotype was found many times. The genes are TRBV5-5 and TRBJ2-5; 7 bases fit TRBD2. The CDR3 length is 14 residues. After removal of 1 base from V and 7 bases from J, the junction contained 7 bases not matched to a gene. CDR1 is SGHKS, CDR2 YYEKEE, per germline (reference sequence). CDR3 coding DNA: TGTGCCAGCAGCTTGAGGGAGGGGCGGGTGACCCAGTACTTC. This translates into CASSLREGRVTQYF. Full variable domain (missing parts from reference TRBV5-5 and TRBJ2-5): DAGVTQSPTHLIKTRGQQVTLRCSPISGHKSVSWYQQVLGQGPQFIFQYYEKEERGRGNFPDRFSARQFPNYSSELNVNALLLGDSALYLCASSLREGRVTQYFGPGTRLLVL.

The table lists this clonotype with many counts. The chain is built from TRBV5-1 and TRBJ2-6, with D possibly matching TRBD2 (7 bases). Germline CDR1 is SGHRS and CDR2 is YFSETQ. The V end lost 4 bases, the J end lost 0 bases, and 23 bases lay between the germline ends. The CDR3 has 20 amino acids. This CDR3 reads CASSLIPLGGGFSGANVLTF. Here the CDR3 DNA reads TGCGCCAGCAGCCTTATCCCATTGGGCGGGGGCTTCTCTGGGGCCAACGTCCTGACTTTC.

The V gene is TRBV7-2, the J gene TRBJ1-4, with D unclear. The V and J ends lost 1 base and 11 bases respectively, with 14 bases between them. Germline CDR1 reads SGHTA; CDR2 reads FQGNSA. The CDR3 covers 14 residues. The CDR3 region is CASSLGSDEGKLFF. The DNA of the CDR3 is TGTGCCAGCAGCTTAGGGTCCGATGAAGGGAAACTGTTTTTT. The full variable domain, rest sourced from reference TRBV7-2 and TRBJ1-4, is GAGVSQSPSNKVTEKGKDVELRCDPISGHTALYWYRQSLGQGLEFLIYFQGNSAPDKSGLPSDRFSAERTGGSVSTLTIQRTQQEDSAVYLCASSLGSDEGKLFFGSGTQLSVL.

Regarding this clonotype: With a much larger clone just one base away, this may be a read error. The V and J genes are TRBV20-1 and TRBJ2-1; 10 bases are a match to TRBD2. After removal of 4 bases from V and 7 bases from J, the junction contained 7 bases not matched to a gene. Germline CDR1 DFQATT, CDR2 SNEGSKA (reference sequence). The CDR3 is 14 amino acids. The CDR3 nucleotides read TGCAGTGCTAAACGAGCGGGAGGGCCGAATGAGCAGTTCTTC. It encodes CSAKRAGGPNEQFF.

This clonotype appeared a few times. This rearrangement joins TRBV6-2 or TRBV6-3 to TRBJ1-1, with 10 bases lining up with TRBD1. The CDR3 has 17 amino acids. Germline assignment: CDR1 MNHEY and CDR2 SVGEGT. Trimming cost V 6 bases and J 4 bases; bases outside gene matches: 14. The CDR3 loop is CASSYPGTGEWATEAFF. In nucleotides, the CDR3 is TGTGCCAGCAGCTATCCCGGGACAGGGGAATGGGCCACTGAAGCTTTCTTT.